The T cell receptor beta chain described here comes from a study of identical twins. In this sample, this clonotype turned up a few times. Its specificity is unknown. TCRdb processed the 5' RACE reads anew with MiXCR; each CDR3 protein has one entry. Found here are about 660,000 distinct CDR3 sequences, over 8.5% of them singletons; the top ten hold 0.98%. This CDR3 spans 14 amino acids. The germline V gene has CDR1 MDHEN and CDR2 SYDVKM. V lost 7 bases to trimming and J lost 5 bases, with 12 bases between them. General study points: It was out-of-frame TCR alpha sharing in monozygotic twins that models underestimated. Memory repertoires lacked the insertion deficit that abundant cord blood beta clonotypes showed.

These same data were also listed under a study on yellow fever vaccine responses in identical twins.

The sequenced material came from PBMCs. The rearrangement joins TRBV28 to TRBJ1-6; D remains ambiguous. This receptor was taken from a woman between 18 and 30 years old in good health. The CDR3 protein is CASTETQDNSPLHF. DNA of the CDR3: TGTGCCAGCACCGAGACACAAGATAATTCACCCCTCCACTTT.